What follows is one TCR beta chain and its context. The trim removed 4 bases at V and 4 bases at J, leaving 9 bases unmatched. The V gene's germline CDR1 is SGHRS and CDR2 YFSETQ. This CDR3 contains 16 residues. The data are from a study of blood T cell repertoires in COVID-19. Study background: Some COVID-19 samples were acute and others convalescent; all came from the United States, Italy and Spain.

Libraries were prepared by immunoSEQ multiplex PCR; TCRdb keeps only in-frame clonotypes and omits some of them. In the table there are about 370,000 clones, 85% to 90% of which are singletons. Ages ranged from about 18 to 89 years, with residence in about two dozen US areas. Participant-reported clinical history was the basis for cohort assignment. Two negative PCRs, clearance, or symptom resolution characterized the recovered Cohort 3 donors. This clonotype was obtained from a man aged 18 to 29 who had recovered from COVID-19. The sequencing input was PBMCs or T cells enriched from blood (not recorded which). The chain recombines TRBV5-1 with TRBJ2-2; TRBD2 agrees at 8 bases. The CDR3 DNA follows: TGCGCCAGCAGCCTATTAAGCGGGAGCGGCACCGGGGAGCTGTTTTTT. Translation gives CASSLLSGSGTGELFF. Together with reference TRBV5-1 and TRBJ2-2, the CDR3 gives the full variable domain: KAGVTQTPRYLIKTRGQQVTLSCSPISGHRSVSWYQQTPGQGLQFLFEYFSETQRNKGNFPGRFSGRQFSNSRSEMNVSTLELGDSALYLCASSLLSGSGTGELFFGEGSRLTVL.